This T cell receptor (beta chain) came from a study of T-cell reconstitution after alpha-beta-depleted transplantation in children (dated by TCRdb to 2016 to 2017). The study in broad terms: Using TCR repertoire profiling, the study followed T-cell immune reconstitution in a quantitative way in children after TCRalphabeta/CD19-depleted allogeneic hematopoietic cell transplantation.

On this clonotype: Its antigen is unknown. No qualities accompany the bases; no much larger clone lies one base away.

Trimming takes 10 bases from V and 8 bases from J, and the germline ends sit 20 bases apart. The germline V gene supplies CDR1 SNHLY and CDR2 FYNNEI. The CDR3, cysteine through phenylalanine, is 13 amino acids long. Only the CDR3 portion is preserved as DNA: 39 bases, with reading frame beginning at the first base. The library was made by PCR. TCRdb shows the sequencer as Illumina HiSeq 2500. TCR libraries were prepared with molecular barcoding, using unique molecular identifiers to normalize TCRbeta repertoire quantification. Starting from the raw public reads, TCRdb applied fastp trimming at Q25, assembled clones with MiXCR and retained in-frame beta chains. Duplicate CDR3 protein sequences are folded into a single record with the most common DNA and genes. The sample profile shows fewer than 25,000 distinct CDR3 sequences; around 9.9% of them were found once. The ten largest clones add up to over 20% of the sample.

The sample was PBMCs from the stem cell graft donor, taken from the stem cell graft. This clonotype was sampled from a human donor who donated a stem cell graft to a child with chronic granulomatous disease. The receptor chain draws on TRBV2 and TRBJ1-1; no confident D gene assignment can be made. The CDR3 loop reads CAICRPVLGEAFF. The nucleotide sequence is TGTGCCATCTGCCGCCCGGTTTTGGGAGAAGCTTTCTTT. Reference TRBV2 and TRBJ1-1 genes cover what lies past the CDR3, so the full variable domain is EPEVTQTPSHQVTQMGQEVILRCVPISNHLYFYWYRQILGQKVEFLVSFYNNEISEKSEIFDDQFSVERPDGSNFTLKIRSTKLEDSAMYFCAICRPVLGEAFFGQGTRLTVV.